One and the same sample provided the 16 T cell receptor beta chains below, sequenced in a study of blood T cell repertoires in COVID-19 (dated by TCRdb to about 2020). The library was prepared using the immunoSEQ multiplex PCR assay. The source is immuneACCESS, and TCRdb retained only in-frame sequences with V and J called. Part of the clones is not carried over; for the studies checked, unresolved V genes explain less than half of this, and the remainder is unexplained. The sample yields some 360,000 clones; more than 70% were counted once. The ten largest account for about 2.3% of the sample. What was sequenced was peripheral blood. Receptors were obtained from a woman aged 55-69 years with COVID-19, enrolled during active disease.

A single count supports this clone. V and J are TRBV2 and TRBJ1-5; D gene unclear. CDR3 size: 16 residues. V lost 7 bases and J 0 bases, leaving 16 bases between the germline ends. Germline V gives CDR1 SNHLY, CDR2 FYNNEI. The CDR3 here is CASNAGLSNSNQPQHF. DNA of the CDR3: TGTGCCAGCAACGCAGGTTTGAGCAATAGCAATCAGCCCCAGCATTTT.

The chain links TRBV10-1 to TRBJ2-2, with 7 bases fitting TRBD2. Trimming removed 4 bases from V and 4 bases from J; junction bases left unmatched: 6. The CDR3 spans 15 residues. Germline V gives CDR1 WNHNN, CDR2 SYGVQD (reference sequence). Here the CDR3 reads CASSGTSVITGELFF. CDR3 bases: TGCGCCAGCAGTGGAACTAGCGTTATCACCGGGGAGCTGTTTTTT.

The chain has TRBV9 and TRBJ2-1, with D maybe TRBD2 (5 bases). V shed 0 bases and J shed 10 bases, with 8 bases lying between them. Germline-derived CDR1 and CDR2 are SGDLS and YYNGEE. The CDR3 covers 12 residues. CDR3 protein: CASSVEEEEQFF. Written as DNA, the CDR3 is TGTGCCAGCAGCGTAGAGGAGGAGGAGCAGTTCTTC.

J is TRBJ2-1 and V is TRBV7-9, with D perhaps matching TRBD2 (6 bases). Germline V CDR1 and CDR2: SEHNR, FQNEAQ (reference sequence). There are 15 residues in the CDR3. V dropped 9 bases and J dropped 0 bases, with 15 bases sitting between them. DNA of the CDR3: TGTGCCAGTAAGGAGGGTACAAGCTCCTACAATGAGCAGTTCTTC. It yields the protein CASKEGTSSYNEQFF. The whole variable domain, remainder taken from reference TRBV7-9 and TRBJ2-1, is DTGVSQNPRHKITKRGQNVTFRCDPISEHNRLYWYRQTLGQGPEFLTYFQNEAQLEKSRLLSDRFSAERPKGSFSTLEIQRTEQGDSAMYLCASKEGTSSYNEQFFGPGTRLTVL.

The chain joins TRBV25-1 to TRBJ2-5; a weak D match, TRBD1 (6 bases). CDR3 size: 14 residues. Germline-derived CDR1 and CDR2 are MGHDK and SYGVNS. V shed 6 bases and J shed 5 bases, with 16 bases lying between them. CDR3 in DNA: TGTGCCAGCAGAGGGACACCGACGGGGGAGACCCAGTACTTC. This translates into CASRGTPTGETQYF.

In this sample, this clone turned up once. The CDR3 protein is CASSFQAGRLLDTQYF. For the CDR3, the DNA is TGTGCCAGCAGCTTCCAAGCGGGGAGGCTTTTAGATACGCAGTATTTT. The chain uses TRBV7-2 and TRBJ2-3, with 7 bases identical to TRBD2. The germline CDR1 and CDR2 sequences are SGHTA and FQGNSA. This CDR3 comprises 16 residues. The V and J ends lost 3 bases and 5 bases, in that order; junction bases with no gene match: 11.

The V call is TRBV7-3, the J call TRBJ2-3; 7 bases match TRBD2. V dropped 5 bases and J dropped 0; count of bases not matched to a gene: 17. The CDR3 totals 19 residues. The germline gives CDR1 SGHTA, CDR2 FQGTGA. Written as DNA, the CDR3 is TGTGCCAGCAGCCAGCACCAAAGCGGGGCGATAACTAGCACAGATACGCAGTATTTT. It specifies CASSQHQSGAITSTDTQYF.

The chain's CDR3 is CASSFQRETQYF. The CDR3 bases are TGTGCCAGCAGTTTCCAGAGGGAGACCCAGTACTTC. The rearrangement joins TRBV28 to TRBJ2-5; D call uncertain. The CDR3 covers 12 residues. The V gene's germline CDR1 is MDHEN and CDR2 SYDVKM. V was cut by 3 bases and J by 5 bases, with 7 bases left in between.

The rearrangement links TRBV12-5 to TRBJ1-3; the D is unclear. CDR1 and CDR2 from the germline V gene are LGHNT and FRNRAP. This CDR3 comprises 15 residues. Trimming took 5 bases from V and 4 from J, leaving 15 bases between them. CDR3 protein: CASGPTGEQGNTIYF. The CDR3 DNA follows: TGTGCTAGTGGTCCCACGGGAGAACAAGGAAACACCATATATTTT.

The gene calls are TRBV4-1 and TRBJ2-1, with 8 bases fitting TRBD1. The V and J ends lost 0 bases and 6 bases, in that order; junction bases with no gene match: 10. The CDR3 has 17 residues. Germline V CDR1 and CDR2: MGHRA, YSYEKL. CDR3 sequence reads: CASSQDHQGAYSNEQFF. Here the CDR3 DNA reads TGCGCCAGCAGCCAAGATCATCAGGGGGCGTATAGCAATGAGCAGTTCTTC.

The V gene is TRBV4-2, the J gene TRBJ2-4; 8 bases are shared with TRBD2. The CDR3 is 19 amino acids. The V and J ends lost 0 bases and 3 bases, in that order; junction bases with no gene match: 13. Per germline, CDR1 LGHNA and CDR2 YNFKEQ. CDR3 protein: CASSQEGRGAVYVKNIQYF. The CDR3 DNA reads TGTGCCAGCAGCCAAGAAGGGCGGGGGGCCGTATATGTCAAAAACATTCAGTACTTC.

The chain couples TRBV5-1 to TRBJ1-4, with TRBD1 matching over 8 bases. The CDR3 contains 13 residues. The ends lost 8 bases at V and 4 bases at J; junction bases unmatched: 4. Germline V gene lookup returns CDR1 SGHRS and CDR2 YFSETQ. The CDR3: CASTDRDNEKLFF. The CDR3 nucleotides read TGCGCCAGTACGGACAGGGATAATGAAAAACTGTTTTTT.

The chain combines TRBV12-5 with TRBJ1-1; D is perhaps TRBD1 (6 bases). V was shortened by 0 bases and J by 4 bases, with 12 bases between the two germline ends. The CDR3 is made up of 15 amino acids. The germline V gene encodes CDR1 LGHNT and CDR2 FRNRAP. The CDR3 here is CASGLVGRGITEAFF. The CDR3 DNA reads TGTGCTAGTGGTTTGGTCGGCAGGGGAATCACTGAAGCTTTCTTT.

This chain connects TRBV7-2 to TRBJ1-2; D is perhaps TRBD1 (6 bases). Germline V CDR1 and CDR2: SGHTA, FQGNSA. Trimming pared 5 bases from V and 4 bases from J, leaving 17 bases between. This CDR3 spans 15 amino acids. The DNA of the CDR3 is TGTGCCAGCAGCGCGTACAGGGTCCGGAGCTATGGCTACACCTTC. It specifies CASSAYRVRSYGYTF.

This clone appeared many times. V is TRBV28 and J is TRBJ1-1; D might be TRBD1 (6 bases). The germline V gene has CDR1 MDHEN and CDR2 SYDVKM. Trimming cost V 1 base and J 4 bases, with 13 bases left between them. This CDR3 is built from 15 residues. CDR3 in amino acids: CASSLSPGVTTEAFF. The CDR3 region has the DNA TGTGCCAGCAGTTTATCTCCAGGGGTGACCACTGAAGCTTTCTTT.

For the CDR3, the DNA is TGTGCCAGTGGGCTCCGAGACAGCGCCTACGAGCAGTACTTC. Its translation is CASGLRDSAYEQYF. V gene TRBV19 combines with J gene TRBJ2-7; D possibly corresponds to TRBD1 (5 bases). CDR1 is LNHDA, CDR2 SQIVND, per germline (reference sequence). V dropped 8 bases and J dropped 2 bases, with 16 bases sitting between them. The CDR3 length is 14 residues.